What follows is one T cell receptor (beta chain) and its context. CDR3 length equals 13 residues. The germline gives CDR1 MNHEY, CDR2 SMNVEV (reference sequence). Trimming stripped 5 bases from V and 9 bases from J, with 16 bases between. The record originates from a study of molecular identifiers for immune sequencing clone quantification. MiXCR was run by TCRdb on the PCR reads, yielding one entry per CDR3 protein. This sample has about 100,000 distinct CDR3 sequences; roughly 38% occur once, and the top ten carry less than 5%. Material for sequencing was naive CD8+ T cells from blood, with Jurkat cell RNA spiked in. Specified subset: FACS-sorted CD8+CD4-CCR7+CD45RA+ naive T cells. The sequence derives from a human donor in good health. Some libraries in this study had Jurkat cell RNA spiked in. The chain joins TRBV27 to TRBJ2-5; D is possibly TRBD2 (6 bases). For the CDR3, the DNA is TGTGCCAGCAGTGAGGGGAGGTTTGAGCCCCAGTACTTC. Its protein is CASSEGRFEPQYF.